This is a list of T cell receptor beta chains from one sample in a study of T-cell reconstitution after alpha-beta-depleted transplantation in children. TCRdb used MiXCR to reprocess the PCR reads, holding one entry per CDR3 protein. The data show about 980,000 distinct CDR3 sequences, about 31% seen once. This specimen consisted of PBMCs, mostly from graft donor cells, obtained 360 days after TCRalphabeta/CD19-depleted stem cell transplant. Source of these receptors: a boy in the first two years of life who had a stem cell transplant for SCID, so the T cells may come from the graft donor. CDR3s include the opening cysteine and the closing phenylalanine or tryptophan. D genes are given only for firm matches. A clone size is listed for some rows: how often the clone was seen (once, few, many), or a class if it is expanded.

. | TRBD1 | TRBJ1-4 | TRBV5-1 | TGCGCCAGCAGGGGACAGGGAAGAGGGAATGAAAAACTGTTTTTT | CASRGQGRGNEKLFF
. | TRBD2 | TRBJ2-3 | TRBV4-1 | TGCGCCAGCAGCCAGGGAGCTAGCGGGGGGGCCCATTTT | CASSQGASGGAHF
. | . | TRBJ2-3 | TRBV18 | TGTGCCAGCTCAGAGGCAGGGAGTGTGGATACGCAGTATTTT | CASSEAGSVDTQYF
few | TRBD1 | TRBJ1-6 | TRBV5-5 | TGTGCCAGCAGCCCGGGCCCCGGGACAGGGGGTTTTTCACCCCTCCACTTT | CASSPGPGTGGFSPLHF
. | . | TRBJ2-2 | TRBV9 | TGTGCCAGCAGCGTACGCAGCCCGAACACCGGGGAGCTGTTTTTT | CASSVRSPNTGELFF
. | . | TRBJ1-1 | TRBV29-1 | TGCAGCGTCAAAACAGGGTACACTGAAGCTTTCTTT | CSVKTGYTEAFF
. | . | TRBJ2-1 | TRBV5-1 | TGCGCCTGCAGCTTGGTTCAGGGTGAGAGAGGACGGATCGACTACAATGAGCAGTTCTTC | CACSLVQGERGRIDYNEQFF
few | . | TRBJ2-6 | TRBV7-3 | TGTGCCAGCAGCTTACTACCGAACCCTGGGGCCAACGTCCTGACTTTC | CASSLLPNPGANVLTF
few | . | TRBJ2-7 | TRBV20-1 | TGCAGTGCTGCCACCATGCCTAGCTCCTACGAGCAGTACTTC | CSAATMPSSYEQYF
. | . | TRBJ2-5 | TRBV5-1 | TGCGCCAGCAGCCCATGGGTAGCCGGGGGAGGAGACCAGTACTTC | CASSPWVAGGGDQYF
. | . | TRBJ2-3 | TRBV7-9 | TGTGCCAGCAGCTTATCCAGGGGGGAAGGAGATACGCAGTATTTT | CASSLSRGEGDTQYF
few | TRBD1 | TRBJ2-7 | TRBV20-1 | TGCAGTGCCAACAGGGGAAGGTCCTACGAGCAGTACTTC | CSANRGRSYEQYF
medium-sized | . | TRBJ1-5 | TRBV27 | TGTGCCAGCGGAGCAAGCAATCAGCCCCAGCATTTT | CASGASNQPQHF
. | TRBD1 | TRBJ2-1 | TRBV13 | TGTGCCAGCAGCTCCCGGGACAGGGGAAGTGAGCAGTTCTTC | CASSSRDRGSEQFF
few | . | TRBJ2-7 | TRBV10-3 | TGTGCCATCAATCGAGGGGACGAGCAGTACTTC | CAINRGDEQYF
few | TRBD2 | TRBJ2-1 | TRBV2 | TGTGCCAGCAGGAGCGGGGGGGCCAATGAGCAGTTCTTC | CASRSGGANEQFF
. | . | TRBJ2-1 | TRBV7-9 | TGTGCCAGCAGCTATAGCGTGGGGGGCTCTGAGCAGTTCTTC | CASSYSVGGSEQFF
. | . | TRBJ2-3 | TRBV25-1 | TGTGCCAGCAGGATCTCAGGGGGCACAGATACGCAGTATTTT | CASRISGGTDTQYF
. | . | TRBJ2-7 | TRBV20-1 | TGCAGTGCTAGTGGCCTCGCGGGCTACGAGCAGTACTTC | CSASGLAGYEQYF
. | . | TRBJ2-3 | TRBV20-1 | TGCAGTGCCGCTCGGGGCTACGGCACAGATACGCAGTATTTT | CSAARGYGTDTQYF
few | TRBD1 | TRBJ2-1 | TRBV3-1 | TGTGCCAGCAGCCCGGGAAGGACAGGGATTCAAAATGAGCAGTTCTTC | CASSPGRTGIQNEQFF
. | TRBD1 | TRBJ2-7 | TRBV7-8 | TGTGCCAGCAGCCTCGGAGAGGACAGGGGGCGACCCGAGCAGTACTTC | CASSLGEDRGRPEQYF
. | . | TRBJ1-1 | TRBV20-1 | TGCAGTGCGGCACAGCATTCTGAAGCTTTCTTT | CSAAQHSEAFF
few | . | TRBJ2-7 | TRBV6-5 | TGTGCCAGCAGTTACACTATGGGACTTTTTTACGAGCAGTACTTC | CASSYTMGLFYEQYF
. | . | TRBJ2-7 | TRBV15 | TGTGCCACCAGCAGAGGCGGGCTCTCCTACGAGCAGTACTTC | CATSRGGLSYEQYF
few | TRBD1 | TRBJ1-5 | TRBV7-2 | TGTGCCAGCAGCCTACTGACAGGGCGTGAGCCCCAGCATTTT | CASSLLTGREPQHF
. | . | TRBJ2-1 | TRBV7-8 | TGTGCCAGCAGCCTATATGAAGACAATCGCCCAATCTCCTACAATGAGCAGTTCTTC | CASSLYEDNRPISYNEQFF
. | TRBD1 | TRBJ2-3 | TRBV3-1 | TGTGCCAGCAGCCAAGAACGGACAGGTTACCCTAGCACAGATACGCAGTATTTT | CASSQERTGYPSTDTQYF
. | TRBD2 | TRBJ2-5 | TRBV20-1 | TGCAGTGCTAGTAGGCCACTAGCGGGGGAGGAGACCCAGTACTTC | CSASRPLAGEETQYF
. | TRBD1 | TRBJ1-1 | TRBV11-1 | TGTGCCAGCAGCTTTGAAGGGGGCCTGAACACTGAAGCTTTCTTT | CASSFEGGLNTEAFF
few | . | TRBJ2-5 | TRBV20-1 | TGCAGTGCTAGAGCTCAGGTGGGCCAAGAGACCCAGTACTTC | CSARAQVGQETQYF